This TCR beta chain was found in a study of blood T cell repertoires in COVID-19. Study in general: Donors in the United States, Italy and Spain gave samples during acute or convalescent COVID-19. PBMCs, B-cell-depleted T cells, or T cells provided the cDNA or gDNA that made up the material.

This CDR3 is built from 15 residues. The ends were cut back, 0 bases at V and 4 bases at J, with 12 bases in the middle. Germline V gene lookup returns CDR1 MGHRA and CDR2 YSYEKL. The method was immunoSEQ multiplex PCR; TCRdb's version includes in-frame clones alone and lacks a portion of them. The sample records tens of thousands of clones, about nine tenths being singletons. This clone was seen just once. Sequencing input: peripheral blood. The source of this sequence is a man aged 60 to 75 with active COVID-19. The V call is TRBV4-1, the J call TRBJ1-1; D perhaps matches TRBD1 (5 bases). The CDR3 bases are TGCGCCAGCAGCCAAGAGTACACAGGATCCACTGAAGCTTTCTTT. Translating gives CASSQEYTGSTEAFF.